This paragraph reports one TCR beta chain. No antigen is known for it. In germline, CDR1 is SGHAT, CDR2 FQNNGV. The CDR3 spans 15 residues. V gave up 8 bases and J gave up 8 bases; unmatched junction bases: 12. This entry comes from a study of CD8 T cells in ankylosing spondylitis. TCRdb called the 5' RACE reads again in MiXCR, with one record for every CDR3 protein. The sample has approximately 350,000 distinct CDR3 sequences, roughly 14% seen once; the top ten hold 0.95% to 1.4%. Overall study results and limits: Clones linked to disease were reported to show significant enrichment in matched ankylosing spondylitis synovial fluid.

The sequencing input was blood, either unsorted or a sorted T cell fraction (not recorded which). The receptor was isolated from a male donor with ankylosing spondylitis or in good health (not recorded which). This chain uses TRBV11-2 with TRBJ2-3, with 11 bases aligning to TRBD2. The CDR3 reads CASDPSGGSSGTQYF. CDR3 DNA: TGTGCCAGCGATCCTAGCGGGGGGTCGTCGGGTACGCAGTATTTT.